This T cell receptor (beta chain) was identified in a study of blood T cells in healthy people across ages. Overall study results and limits: Older age coincided with a roughly linear decline in TCR beta diversity per million T cells. Both naive CD4+ cell counts and diversity were greater in long-lived donors than in aged donors.

This clonotype appeared a few times. What it binds is unknown. V was shortened by 1 base and J by 0 bases, with 23 bases between the two germline ends. Looked up from germline, CDR1 is SGHTA and CDR2 is FQGTGA. The CDR3 has 20 residues. Then a second PCR, running roughly 6 to 12 cycles, was carried out with a sample-barcoded 5' primer and a J-beta primer mix. One entry per CDR3 protein, called by TCRdb with MiXCR from the 5' RACE reads. The sample has about 690,000 distinct CDR3 sequences; 40% to 50% are singletons. V and J are TRBV7-3 and TRBJ2-3, with D possibly being TRBD1 or TRBD2 (5 bases each). The clonotype was recovered from an older man in good health. Sequenced input: blood. This CDR3 is CASSLNPSYGTSLSTDTQYF. DNA of the CDR3: TGTGCCAGCAGCTTAAACCCTTCTTACGGGACCTCATTAAGCACAGATACGCAGTATTTT.